This entry concerns a single T cell receptor (beta chain). TCRdb re-called the 5' RACE reads and shows each CDR3 protein once, DNA omitted. The listing records about 160,000 distinct CDR3 sequences. The data were obtained in a study of T cells expressing NK-cell markers. Study as a whole: Seropositivity for HCMV was found in seven of the eight sequenced donors, with one seronegative.

CDR3 length: 13 residues. The germline V gene has CDR1 DFQATT and CDR2 SNEGSKA (reference sequence). Sequencing input: blood T cells: a sorted CD56 or NKG2C T cell subset, CD4+ or CD8+ T cells, or bulk PBMC T cells (not recorded which). The chain carries TRBV20-1 and TRBJ2-1; checking the TCRdb D call of TRBD2 is not possible without DNA. The receptor comes from a woman between 18 and 69 years old in good health. CDR3 in amino acids: CSAPGGGGNEQFF.